This T cell receptor (beta chain) was retrieved from a study of control samples from healthy donors and cancer patients (dated by TCRdb to the early 2020s). Via the germline V gene (reference sequence), CDR1 is SGHNT and CDR2 YYREEE. V sheds 4 bases and J sheds 3 bases, leaving 17 bases between their ends. The CDR3 numbers 15 residues from cysteine through phenylalanine. Only the CDR3 region is kept as DNA, spanning 45 bases read in frame from base 1. This clone was counted between two and nine times. It has no known antigen specificity. The sample holds no much larger clone one base away, and base qualities are not on file. The library was made by the immunoSEQ multiplex PCR assay. As stored in TCRdb, this immuneACCESS dataset retains in-frame rearrangements with V and J assigned. A fraction of the clones does not appear; measured against another copy, unresolved V genes explain less than half of the discrepancy, and the remainder lacks a known reason. This sample is represented by hundreds of thousands of clones; over 75% of them were singletons. The top ten hold more than 10% of the sample.

Recombination joined TRBV5-4 with TRBJ2-7; no D segment can be confidently identified. Sequencing used PBMCs. This clonotype originated in a woman in her fifties or sixties with lung cancer. The sequence in DNA is TGTGCCAGCAGCCCATCGGGTCGCGCTAGCTACGAGCAGTACTTC. This is translated as CASSPSGRASYEQYF.